This T cell receptor (beta chain) was obtained from a study of neurological immune-mediated disorders. Synthesis of cDNA used 5'RACE (with 10-nucleotide random UMIs). TCRdb processed the 5' RACE reads anew with MiXCR; each CDR3 protein has one entry. This table has 65,000 to 75,000 distinct CDR3 sequences, roughly 4.9% appearing once. Broader study findings: Multiple sclerosis patients had less TCR clonal expansion than even healthy controls, unlike HTLV-1-associated myelopathy. Neither clinical nor MRI features were found to be associated with the multiple sclerosis repertoire cluster.

This clonotype was observed at least ten times. Its cognate antigen is unknown. Germline CDR1 LNHDA, CDR2 SQIVND (reference sequence). The CDR3 has 15 residues. Losses at the gene ends were 3 bases for V and 3 bases for J; bases not matched to a gene: 3. The sequence derives from a woman in her 70s with multiple sclerosis. The V and J genes are TRBV19 and TRBJ2-3; 10 bases are shared with TRBD2. Sample: PBMCs. The CDR3 DNA reads as TGTGCCAGTAGTATCCTAGCGGGGGCAACAGATACGCAGTATTTT. Protein: CASSILAGATDTQYF.